This T cell receptor beta chain was recorded in a study of Graves' ophthalmopathy and Graves' hyperthyroidism. The study's findings and limits: Most expanded clonotypes in thyroid above 0.001 frequency also showed up in blood. In predicting ophthalmopathy progression, the model reached nearly 71% sensitivity and 72.22% specificity.

This clonotype has just a few counts. As yet, its antigen is unknown. Exclusion covered patients with other autoimmune diseases or uncontrolled infections (as well as pregnancy or lactation). Amplified material comprised TCR beta CDR3 regions derived from RNA transcripts. An opening RT-PCR round employed HTBI primers and preceded a second-round multiplex PCR. One entry per CDR3 protein results from TCRdb running MiXCR on the multiplex PCR reads. The sample records 620,000 or so distinct CDR3 sequences, about a fifth being singletons. Between the trimmed V and J ends, which lost 8 bases and 6 bases, there was a span of 13 bases. CDR3 length equals 13 residues.

The chain links TRBV12-3 or TRBV12-4 to TRBJ2-2; D is perhaps TRBD2 (5 bases). The sequencing input was peripheral blood. The sequence was collected from a woman aged 18-30 years with stable Graves' hyperthyroidism. Some clones in this sample may be carry-over from other donors' samples. Here the CDR3 DNA reads TGTGCCAGCTCGGCGGGCCCCCCCGGGGAGCTGTTTTTT. This translates into CASSAGPPGELFF.